This paragraph reports one TCR beta chain. Two negative PCRs, clearance, or symptom resolution characterized the recovered Cohort 3 donors. These data belong to a study of blood T cell repertoires in COVID-19. Clones were read by immunoSEQ multiplex PCR, and TCRdb kept only the in-frame ones, dropping some. The sample shows 200,000 to 250,000 clones, 88% of them seen only once. Sequenced input: PBMCs or T cells enriched from blood (not recorded which). The TCR sequence derives from a woman aged 25 to 39 who had recovered from COVID-19.

CDR3 protein: CASSPRPGTANSPLHF. CDR3 sequence (DNA): TGTGCCAGCTCACCACGTCCCGGGACAGCTAATTCACCCCTCCACTTT. The rearrangement uses TRBV18 and TRBJ1-6, with 7 positions matching TRBD1. The germline V gene encodes CDR1 KGHSH and CDR2 LQKENI. With V trimmed by 1 base and J by 6 bases, 6 bases remained unmatched. CDR3 size: 16 residues.